These 23 T cell receptor beta chains came from one sample sequenced in a study of blood T cell repertoires in COVID-19. Using immunoSEQ multiplex PCR, the repertoire was profiled, and TCRdb retains in-frame clones only, with some absent. The sample gives fewer than 250,000 clones, about 89% of which show up once; 6.5% to 9% is in the top ten. The material sequenced was PBMCs or T cells enriched from blood (not recorded which). The receptors derive from a woman under 30 who had recovered from COVID-19.

CDR3 sequence: CAISDSGQGNQPQHF. The CDR3 region has the DNA TGTGCCATCAGTGATTCCGGACAGGGTAATCAGCCCCAGCATTTT. The V gene is TRBV10-3, the J gene TRBJ1-5; 8 nucleotides match TRBD1. The CDR3 sequence is 15 residues long. The germline V gene has CDR1 ENHRY and CDR2 SYGVKD. Losses at the gene ends were 3 bases for V and 4 bases for J; bases not matched to a gene: 5.

This clone was seen only a few times. The CDR3: CASSLNPQGVAGNTIYF. Written as DNA, the CDR3 is TGTGCCAGCAGCTTAAACCCGCAGGGGGTCGCTGGAAACACCATATATTTT. The V call is TRBV7-8, the J call TRBJ1-3, with 7 nucleotides matching TRBD1. J was trimmed by 2 bases and V by 2 bases; bases with no gene match: 9. Per the germline V gene, CDR1 is SGHVS and CDR2 is FQNEAQ. The CDR3 is 17 amino acids.

The CDR3 sequence is CASSKQGYEQYF. CDR3 coding DNA: TGTGCCAGCAGCAAACAGGGATACGAGCAGTACTTC. The chain recombines TRBV13 with TRBJ2-7; TRBD1 might be the D (6 bases). The length of the CDR3 is 12 residues. Germline V gives CDR1 PRHDT, CDR2 FYEKMQ (reference sequence). The V gene lost 5 bases and the J gene lost 4 bases, with 9 bases spanning the gap.

The chain employs TRBV9 and TRBJ2-5; TRBD2 matches 7 bases. The germline gives CDR1 SGDLS, CDR2 YYNGEE. Unmatched junction bases numbered 12, after V lost 3 bases and J lost 4 bases. The CDR3 covers 16 residues. The CDR3 nucleotides read TGTGCCAGCAGCGCCTCTACCGGGGGAGGGTCAGAGACCCAGTACTTC. Translated, it gives CASSASTGGGSETQYF.

The V gene is TRBV2, the J gene TRBJ1-2; D is possibly TRBD1 (6 bases). Germline V gene lookup returns CDR1 SNHLY and CDR2 FYNNEI. The CDR3 is 11 residues long. Trimming stripped 6 bases from V and 10 bases from J, with 12 bases between. CDR3 in DNA: TGTGCCAGCAGGTATCCAGGGGACTACACCTTC. Protein: CASRYPGDYTF.

V is TRBV4-2 and J is TRBJ2-2, with D perhaps matching TRBD2 (7 bases). V was pared by 0 bases and J by 5 bases, with 16 bases between. CDR1 and CDR2 from the germline V gene are LGHNA and YNFKEQ. CDR3 length equals 17 residues. This CDR3 is CASSQDGAGAGTGELFF. The DNA of the CDR3 is TGTGCCAGCAGCCAAGATGGTGCGGGGGCGGGGACCGGGGAGCTGTTTTTT.

The chain has TRBV21-1 and TRBJ2-1; the table's D gene call, TRBD2, was not cross checked with the DNA. TRBV21-1 is a documented pseudogene. The CDR3 consists of 15 residues. CDR3 sequence (DNA): TGTGCCAGCAGCAAAGGACTCTCGGCCCAGAGGGAGCAGTTCTTC. Residues: CASSKGLSAQREQFF.

This rearrangement joins TRBV5-4 to TRBJ2-7; 12 bases are shared with TRBD2. The CDR3 sequence is 16 residues long. In germline, CDR1 is SGHNT, CDR2 YYREEE (reference sequence). Trimming at V came to 3 bases and at J to 4 bases, leaving 8 bases not matched to a gene. In DNA, the CDR3 is TGTGCCAGCAGCTCTAGCGGGGGGGCCGGTTCTTACGAGCAGTACTTC. It yields the protein CASSSSGGAGSYEQYF.

This chain connects TRBV4-1 to TRBJ1-3; D unresolved. The CDR3 contains 15 residues. V lost 4 bases to trimming and J lost 1 base, with 11 bases between them. From germline, CDR1 is MGHRA and CDR2 YSYEKL. CDR3 sequence: CASSRVVVSGNTIYF. CDR3 coding DNA: TGCGCCAGCAGCCGAGTGGTGGTATCTGGAAACACCATATATTTT.

The CDR3 spells CASSLRQVPSGGYEQYF. The CDR3 coding sequence is TGTGCCAGCAGCTTAAGACAGGTCCCTAGCGGGGGTTACGAGCAGTACTTC. The chain links TRBV7-9 to TRBJ2-7; 10 nucleotides match TRBD2. J lost 4 bases, V lost 2 bases, and 11 bases had no gene match. In germline, CDR1 is SEHNR, CDR2 FQNEAQ (reference sequence). The CDR3 is 17 amino acids. The whole variable domain, remainder taken from reference TRBV7-9 and TRBJ2-7, is DTGVSQNPRHKITKRGQNVTFRCDPISEHNRLYWYRQTLGQGPEFLTYFQNEAQLEKSRLLSDRFSAERPKGSFSTLEIQRTEQGDSAMYLCASSLRQVPSGGYEQYFGPGTRLTVT.

For this clone: One junction end disagrees with the germline gene, perhaps due to a read error. The rearrangement links TRBV25-1 to TRBJ1-6; 8 positions match TRBD1. This CDR3 contains 16 residues. Germline CDR1 is MGHDK and CDR2 is SYGVNS. CDR3 sequence reads: CASRESGQGNNSPLHF. The CDR3 coding sequence is TGTGCCAGCAGAGAATCAGGACAGGGAAATAATTCACCCCTCCACTTT.

The chain combines TRBV11-2 with TRBJ1-1; 8 bases are shared with TRBD1. The CDR3 is 15 residues long. V lost 0 bases to trimming and J lost 5 bases; unmatched junction nucleotides: 5. Germline V CDR1 and CDR2: SGHAT, FQNNGV. The CDR3 reads CASSLDRQGWTEAFF. CDR3 bases: TGTGCCAGCAGCTTAGACCGACAGGGGTGGACTGAAGCTTTCTTT.

The J gene is TRBJ1-1, the V gene TRBV7-8; D not resolved. The germline V gene has CDR1 SGHVS and CDR2 FQNEAQ. The length of the CDR3 is 14 residues. V lost 0 bases and J 3 bases, leaving 8 bases between the germline ends. DNA of the CDR3: TGTGCCAGCAGCTTAGCGGCCATGGACACTGAAGCTTTCTTT. Translating gives CASSLAAMDTEAFF.

The gene calls are TRBV1 and TRBJ1-2; the table's D call TRBD1 went unverified against the DNA. TRBV1 has pseudogene status. This CDR3 spans 12 amino acids. The CDR3 loop reads CTSSYQGYGYTF. The DNA for the CDR3 is TGCACCAGCAGCTATCAGGGGTATGGCTACACCTTC.

This clone was picked up a small number of times. The chain uses TRBV3-1 (or the pseudogene TRBV3-2) and TRBJ1-2; 9 nucleotides agree with TRBD1. In germline, CDR1 is LGHDT, CDR2 YNNKEL (reference sequence). The CDR3 covers 15 residues. The junction had 9 bases not matched to a gene; V was cut back by 4 bases and J by 6 bases. CDR3 bases: TGTGCCAGCAGCCCGGGACGACAGGGGGACGATGGCTACACCTTC. It codes for CASSPGRQGDDGYTF.

This rearrangement joins TRBV27 to TRBJ1-5, with TRBD1 identical over 7 bases. The CDR3 has 14 residues. Per the germline V gene, CDR1 is MNHEY and CDR2 is SMNVEV (reference sequence). The ends lost 5 bases at V and 3 bases at J; junction bases unmatched: 4. CDR3 in DNA: TGTGCCAGCAGTGCACAGGGGCTCAATCAGCCCCAGCATTTT. Its protein product is CASSAQGLNQPQHF.

J is TRBJ2-7 and V is TRBV7-2, with 7 positions matching TRBD1. The CDR3 loop spans 14 amino acids. The germline V gene encodes CDR1 SGHTA and CDR2 FQGNSA. The junction had 9 bases not matched to a gene; V was cut back by 5 bases and J by 5 bases. In DNA, the CDR3 is TGTGCCAGCAGCCCACAGGGGTTTAAGAACGAGCAGTACTTC. It yields the protein CASSPQGFKNEQYF.

The genes are TRBV6-5 and TRBJ2-1; TRBD1 aligns across 7 bases. This CDR3 is built from 15 residues. Germline values: CDR1 MNHEY, CDR2 SVGAGI. Germline trimming cut 6 bases from V and 5 bases from J; bases unmatched to any gene: 10. CDR3 bases: TGTGCCAGCAGCTCTGACAGGGAACTGGACAATGAGCAGTTCTTC. Encoded protein: CASSSDRELDNEQFF.

There are many counts of this clone. V and J are TRBV28 and TRBJ2-1; D possibly corresponds to TRBD1 (5 bases). Per the germline V gene, CDR1 is MDHEN and CDR2 is SYDVKM. CDR3 size: 17 residues. V shed 2 bases and J shed 0 bases, with 14 bases lying between them. CDR3 sequence reads: CASSLSYRLSSYNEQFF. CDR3 DNA: TGTGCCAGCAGTTTAAGCTACAGGCTATCCTCCTACAATGAGCAGTTCTTC.

This chain uses TRBV3-1 (or the pseudogene TRBV3-2) with TRBJ2-2; possible D gene TRBD2, 5 bases. V lost 4 bases and J 8 bases, leaving 14 bases between the germline ends. CDR1 and CDR2 (germline): LGHDT, YNNKEL (reference sequence). The CDR3 is 14 amino acids. The CDR3 spells CASSLLGASGELFF. The CDR3 nucleotides are TGTGCCAGCAGCCTACTAGGAGCTTCTGGGGAGCTGTTTTTT.

This clone was detected many times. The rearrangement links TRBV19 to TRBJ1-3; D is perhaps TRBD1 (6 bases). V dropped 7 bases and J dropped 6 bases, with 19 bases sitting between them. This CDR3 has 15 amino acids. CDR1 is LNHDA, CDR2 SQIVND, per germline (reference sequence). CDR3 nucleotides: TGTGCCAGTACCCCCCCTCTCGGACAGCAAAACACCATATATTTT. This codes for CASTPPLGQQNTIYF. The variable domain in full, with the rest retrieved from reference TRBV19 and TRBJ1-3, is DGGITQSPKYLFRKEGQNVTLSCEQNLNHDAMYWYRQDPGQGLRLIYYSQIVNDFQKGDIAEGYSVSREKKESFPLTVTSAQKNPTAFYLCASTPPLGQQNTIYFGEGSWLTVV.

This chain joins TRBV4-1 and TRBJ2-1, with D tentatively TRBD2 (6 bases). Germline V gene lookup returns CDR1 MGHRA and CDR2 YSYEKL. V was cut by 0 bases and J by 9 bases, with 24 bases left in between. The CDR3 loop spans 18 amino acids. CDR3 DNA sequence: TGCGCCAGCAGCCAAGATTATTGGCGGGGCAGTCAGGCTACTGAGCAGTTCTTC. Protein sequence: CASSQDYWRGSQATEQFF.

This rearrangement joins TRBV18 to TRBJ1-2; 9 bases fit TRBD1. This CDR3 is 13 amino acids long. The ends lost 3 bases at V and 6 bases at J; junction bases unmatched: 2. Per germline, CDR1 KGHSH and CDR2 LQKENI. CDR3 sequence: CASSPGQGDGYTF. Written as DNA, the CDR3 is TGTGCCAGCTCACCGGGACAGGGAGATGGCTACACCTTC.